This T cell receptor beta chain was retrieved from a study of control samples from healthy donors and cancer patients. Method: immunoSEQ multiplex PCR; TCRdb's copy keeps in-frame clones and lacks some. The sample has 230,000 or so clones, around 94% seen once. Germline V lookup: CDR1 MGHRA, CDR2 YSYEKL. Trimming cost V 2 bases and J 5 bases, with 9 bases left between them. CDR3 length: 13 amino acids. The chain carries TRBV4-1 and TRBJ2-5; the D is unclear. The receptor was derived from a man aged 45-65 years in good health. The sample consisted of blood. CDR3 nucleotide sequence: TGCGCCAGCAGCCAATGGGCTGCCGAGACCCAGTACTTC. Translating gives CASSQWAAETQYF.